One sample yielded the 9 T cell receptor beta chains listed below, sequenced in a study of human T cells and chemical hapten exposure. TCRdb re-analysed the RACE reads in MiXCR, keeping a single row per CDR3 protein. The table lists under 45,000 distinct CDR3 sequences, over 9.5% of them singletons. As to time point: pre-sensitization, week 0. Treatment here: therapeutic diphenylcyclopropenone sensitization with weekly scalp DPC. The material sequenced was whole blood, taken in connection with sensitization to the hapten diphenylcyclopropenone (DPC). All receptors derive from a man between 25 and 39 years old with alopecia areata. Some clones in this sample may be carry-over from other donors' samples.

The table lists this clonotype with a few counts. The V and J genes are TRBV7-7 and TRBJ2-5; 12 bases are a match to TRBD2. Unmatched junction bases numbered 11, after V lost 5 bases and J lost 4 bases. CDR3 length equals 17 residues. CDR1 is SSHAT, CDR2 FNYEAQ, per germline (reference sequence). The CDR3 nucleotides are TGTGCCAGCAGCGAATTCACTAGCGGGAGGAGTCTAGAGACCCAGTACTTC. This codes for CASSEFTSGRSLETQYF.

V and J are TRBV30 and TRBJ1-3; D is perhaps TRBD1 (6 bases). The V gene's germline CDR1 is GTSNPN and CDR2 SVGIG (reference sequence). V was cut by 5 bases and J by 2 bases, with 13 bases left in between. The CDR3 sequence is 14 residues long. CDR3 protein: CAWGTGMTGNTIYF. As DNA, the CDR3 is TGTGCCTGGGGAACAGGGATGACTGGAAACACCATATATTTT.

This clonotype has ten or more counts. The rearrangement joins TRBV20-1 to TRBJ1-6; the D gene is possibly TRBD1 (5 bases). Looked up from germline, CDR1 is DFQATT and CDR2 is SNEGSKA (reference sequence). There are 16 residues in the CDR3. The V end lost 3 bases, the J end lost 9 bases, and 21 bases lay between the germline ends. DNA for the CDR3: TGCAGTGCTAGGGACACCCCCGGGGGTAATAGTTCACCCCTCCACTTT. This gives the protein CSARDTPGGNSSPLHF.

The chain joins TRBV5-4 to TRBJ2-3; unclear D gene. Trimming took 4 bases from V and 1 from J, leaving 13 bases between them. Germline CDR1 SGHNT, CDR2 YYREEE (reference sequence). The CDR3 loop spans 15 amino acids. CDR3: CASSSPSRGTDTQYF. DNA for the CDR3: TGTGCCAGCAGCAGCCCAAGTAGGGGCACAGATACGCAGTATTTT. The full variable domain, completed using reference TRBV5-4 and TRBJ2-3, is ETGVTQSPTHLIKTRGQQVTLRCSSQSGHNTVSWYQQALGQGPQFIFQYYREEENGRGNFPPRFSGLQFPNYSSELNVNALELDDSALYLCASSSPSRGTDTQYFGPGTRLTVL.

This clonotype was seen a handful of times. This chain links TRBV3-1 with TRBJ2-5; D is possibly TRBD1 or TRBD2 (5 bases each). The CDR3 spans 14 residues. V was trimmed by 5 bases and J by 4 bases, leaving 14 bases between them. CDR1 is LGHDT, CDR2 YNNKEL, per germline (reference sequence). The CDR3 coding sequence is TGTGCCAGCAGCACGACTATTGGGGCAGAGACCCAGTACTTC. Translation gives CASSTTIGAETQYF.

This clonotype was seen more than once but under ten times. This CDR3 reads CASSEASGLAGAYNEQFF. CDR3 DNA sequence: TGTGCCAGCAGCGAAGCGTCGGGACTAGCGGGGGCCTACAATGAGCAGTTCTTC. The gene calls are TRBV6-2 or TRBV6-3 and TRBJ2-1; TRBD2 matches 14 bases. V lost 6 bases and J lost 2; bases outside the gene matches: 9. The CDR3 contains 18 residues. CDR1 and CDR2 (germline): MNHEY, SVGEGT.

There are many counts of this clonotype. This chain joins TRBV7-2 and TRBJ1-1, with a possible D match to TRBD1 (5 bases). The CDR3 is made up of 14 amino acids. Looked up from germline, CDR1 is SGHTA and CDR2 is FQGNSA. V was cut by 1 base and J by 5 bases, with 11 bases left in between. The CDR3 coding sequence is TGTGCCAGCAGCTTAGTGGCAGGGCAAACTGAAGCTTTCTTT. It translates to CASSLVAGQTEAFF.

This clonotype was seen many times. CDR3 sequence: CASSRLSRTGNYGYTF. DNA for the CDR3: TGTGCCAGCAGCCGCCTCTCCCGAACAGGGAACTATGGCTACACCTTC. The chain joins TRBV6-2 or TRBV6-3 to TRBJ1-2; a possible D gene is TRBD1 (6 bases). The CDR3 runs 16 residues. V was pared by 6 bases and J by 2 bases, with 19 bases between. The germline CDR1 and CDR2 sequences are MNHEY and SVGEGT.

Here the CDR3 DNA reads TGCAGTGCTAGTCTCTTGAACACTGAAGCTTTCTTT. The encoded protein is CSASLLNTEAFF. The gene calls are TRBV20-1 and TRBJ1-1, with D uncertain. From germline, CDR1 is DFQATT and CDR2 SNEGSKA (reference sequence). V was cut by 3 bases and J by 0 bases, with 5 bases left in between. The CDR3 totals 12 residues.